Listed here are 5 T cell receptor beta chains from one sample, sequenced in a study of blood T cell repertoires in COVID-19. Data came from immunoSEQ multiplex PCR; TCRdb stores just in-frame clones and leaves some out. The table includes tens of thousands of clones, 72% detected once. Sequencing was carried out using peripheral blood. The receptors originated from a woman between 65 and 79 years old with COVID-19, enrolled during active disease.

The rearrangement joins TRBV5-6 to TRBJ1-5; no firm D call. The CDR3 runs 14 residues. V was clipped by 3 bases and J by 4 bases, with 11 bases between them. Germline CDR1 and CDR2: SGHDT and YYEEEE. The DNA for the CDR3 is TGTGCCAGCAGCTCCCGAAAGACTAATCAGCCCCAGCATTTT. Protein product: CASSSRKTNQPQHF.

This clone has only one observation. The CDR3 DNA follows: TGTGCCAGCAGCTTGGGGTATAGGACAGAGAAAGAGACCCAGTACTTC. This sequence encodes CASSLGYRTEKETQYF. The V call is TRBV5-6, the J call TRBJ2-5; a possible D gene is TRBD1 (6 bases). Germline CDR1 SGHDT, CDR2 YYEEEE. The V and J ends lost 0 bases and 3 bases respectively, with 15 bases between them. The CDR3 consists of 16 residues.

The chain carries TRBV5-1 and TRBJ1-4, with a possible D match to TRBD1 (6 bases). CDR3 length equals 18 residues. Germline V gene data show CDR1 as SGHRS and CDR2 as YFSETQ. V dropped 0 bases and J dropped 7 bases, with 22 bases sitting between them. The CDR3 nucleotides are TGCGCCAGCAGCTTGGTGTCACCGAGTACAGGGCTTGGTGAAAAACTGTTTTTT. Translation gives CASSLVSPSTGLGEKLFF.

Notes on this clone: Other DNA sequences in this specimen translate into the identical CDR3. The V call is TRBV14, the J call TRBJ2-1; D is perhaps TRBD1 (6 bases). V was trimmed by 8 bases and J by 4 bases, leaving 15 bases between them. The CDR3 spans 14 residues. From germline, CDR1 is SGHDN and CDR2 FVKESK. CDR3 residues: CASERGRGYNEQFF. CDR3 DNA: TGTGCCAGCGAGAGGGGGAGAGGGTACAATGAGCAGTTCTTC. The full variable domain, completed using reference TRBV14 and TRBJ2-1, is EAGVTQFPSHSVIEKGQTVTLRCDPISGHDNLYWYRRVMGKEIKFLLHFVKESKQDESGMPNNRFLAERTGGTYSTLKVQPAELEDSGVYFCASERGRGYNEQFFGPGTRLTVL.

The rearrangement links TRBV7-9 to TRBJ2-2; no clear D gene. The CDR3 runs to 11 residues. Trimming pared 6 bases from V and 6 bases from J, leaving 5 bases between. Looked up from germline, CDR1 is SEHNR and CDR2 is FQNEAQ (reference sequence). CDR3 region: CASRESGELFF. In DNA form, the CDR3 reads TGTGCCAGCAGGGAGTCCGGGGAGCTGTTTTTT.